This T cell receptor beta chain was recovered during a study of blood T cell repertoires in COVID-19. V lost 6 bases to trimming and J lost 0 bases, with 9 bases between them. The CDR3 sequence is 14 residues long. Germline V gene lookup returns CDR1 SGHNT and CDR2 YYREEE (reference sequence). The table came from immunoSEQ multiplex PCR; TCRdb's copy has only in-frame clones and leaves some out. This sample yields 70,000 to 85,000 clones, of which around 90% are seen a single time; 2.5% to 3.5% belongs to the top ten. This chain connects TRBV5-4 to TRBJ2-2; no definite D call. This sequence was found in a woman aged 50 to 65 with active or convalescent COVID-19. The sequencing input was peripheral blood. The CDR3 reads CASTPEANTGELFF. In nucleotides, the CDR3 is TGTGCCAGCACCCCAGAGGCGAACACCGGGGAGCTGTTTTTT.